This T cell receptor (beta chain) was retrieved from a study of CD8 T cells in Susac syndrome. The CDR3 is 13 amino acids. Germline values: CDR1 GTSNPN, CDR2 SVGIG (reference sequence). With 2 bases removed from V and 1 base from J, the gap between germline ends came to 8 bases. After extraction with the RNeasy kit, about 0.5 to 1 ug of the RNA was reverse transcribed using random hexamers. Across 54 Vbeta and 13 Jbeta, immunoSEQ multiplex PCR amplified TCR beta CDR3. TCRdb analysed the immunoSEQ multiplex PCR reads with MiXCR anew, one entry per CDR3 protein. The repertoire holds 120,000 or so distinct CDR3 sequences, with 90% to 95% as singletons.

The sample was CD8+ T cells from PBMCs. The TCR sequence derives from a human donor with Susac syndrome. This chain connects TRBV30 to TRBJ1-2; TRBD1 might be the D (5 bases). CDR3 in DNA: TGTGCCTGGAGTATACAGGTTAACTATGGCTACACCTTC. This sequence encodes CAWSIQVNYGYTF. The variable domain in full, with the rest retrieved from reference TRBV30 and TRBJ1-2, is SQTIHQWPATLVQPVGSPLSLECTVEGTSNPNLYWYRQAAGRGLQLLFYSVGIGQISSEVPQNLSASRPQDRQFILSSKKLLLSDSGFYLCAWSIQVNYGYTFGSGTRLTVV.